The source of this TCR beta chain is a study of blood T cell repertoires in COVID-19. Generated by immunoSEQ multiplex PCR, the TCRdb table keeps only in-frame clones and is missing some. The sample carries about 87,000 clones, around 81% recorded once. The V end was cut by 9 bases, the J end by 4 bases, with 12 bases between. CDR3 length: 13 amino acids. Germline V gene data show CDR1 as KGHDR and CDR2 as SFDVKD. The J gene is TRBJ2-4, the V gene TRBV24-1, with unresolved D. The receptor was derived from a woman in her 70s with acute or convalescent COVID-19. The specimen was peripheral blood. The CDR3 DNA follows: TGTGCCACCCTTCCCTCCTTTAAAAACATTCAGTACTTC. Its translation: CATLPSFKNIQYF.